This T cell receptor (beta chain) was documented in a study of cytomegalovirus exposure and HLA in healthy donors listed by TCRdb under 2017. Regarding the research as a whole: In an earlier analysis of under 600 of the donors, 250 to 350 Gb of sequence data and 117 million unique TCR beta sequences from 150 million to 200 million T cells were reported. On average, roughly 250,000 unique TCR beta nucleotide sequences were sequenced per donor among 398 genotyped donors of the cohort, with approximately 18% of those sequences being non-productive. Rather than using new phenotypic data, the later analysis identified candidate immune exposures from TCR beta sequences and from how often those sequences occurred across donors. An earlier analysis of about 600 of the donors used high-throughput TCR beta sequencing to judge whether each TCR beta V gene segment behaved as functional or pseudogenic. A few DR-DQ haplotypes were handled as single units for association and clustering because linkage in the cohort was strong. Donor age, sex, ethnicity and CMV serostatus were compiled alongside the repertoire data. An early release covering about 600 HLA-typed donors comprised about 310 gigabases of sequencing data and 85 million to 100 million unique TCR sequences. A later genetic analysis took genome-wide SNP genotypes for about 55% of the roughly 700 donors and used that subset as a discovery cohort. The genetic ancestry cluster associated with self-reported Caucasian donors included about 84% of the roughly 400 genotyped donors. All discovery cohort repertoires had been generated on a single sequencing platform. Typing coverage varied by locus: roughly 629-630 donors for A, B, C, DRB1 and DQB1; more than 500 for DQA1; 606 for DPA1; 400 to 480 for DPB1. The aim of the study was to test whether cataloging public T cell receptors could identify signatures of past pathogen exposure. To predict cytomegalovirus infection status, the study combined high-throughput TCR immunosequencing, statistical association of individual TCRs with disease status, and machine learning. Class I and class II HLA loci were covered by the typing at four-digit resolution. In a later analysis, previously published TCR beta repertoires from several hundred donors were re-analyzed and high-resolution HLA genotyping was added so that TCR occurrence patterns could be studied. The T cell repertoires of about 700 subjects were profiled by immunosequencing and related to cytomegalovirus serostatus. Besides the first cohort of 500 to 700 subjects, a separate validation cohort made up of 120 different subjects was used.

This clone was seen a handful of times. Its cognate antigen has yet to be identified. Base quality data are lacking; no much larger clone is found one base away. The cohort comprised hundreds of healthy bone marrow donors. At the time of sampling, every cohort member was nominally healthy, though immune exposures that went unrecorded were likely present. The donor tested CMV seronegative, placing the donor among the 350 or so seronegative members of the cohort. Each donor provided a peripheral blood sample, and peripheral blood mononuclear cells were used for TCR beta sequencing. The Qiagen DNeasy Blood Extraction Kit was used to extract genomic DNA from the blood cell samples. CDR1 and CDR2, looked up from the germline V gene, are LGHNA and YSLEER. The CDR3 holds 16 amino acids from the cysteine to the phenylalanine. CDR3 DNA only is kept here, 48 bases in frame from base 1. Relative to germline, V is missing 0 bases and J is missing 7 bases, with 7 bases of the junction outside any gene match.

Library prep was done by the immunoSEQ multiplex PCR assay. For the multiplex PCR, a mixture combining 60 forward primers for TCR Vbeta segments and 13 reverse primers for TCR Jbeta segments was used. Amplification of the CDR3 region of rearranged TCR beta genes was performed with a multiplex PCR assay on genomic DNA. The amplified TCR beta libraries were sequenced on the Illumina HiSeq System as 87-base-pair reads. In the original analysis: A later analysis counted about 80 million unique TCR beta chains across the 650 to 800 repertoires, and 9 million to 14 million of these chains were shared by at least two donors. Raw reads were error-corrected and collapsed into unique sequences with a nearest-neighbor algorithm that merged closely related sequences to remove PCR and sequencing errors. CDR3 sequences were aligned to IMGT reference sequences to assign V, D and J gene segments. For a sequence to be retained, at least a six-nucleotide match to both a V gene segment and a J gene segment was required. A rearrangement counted as productive if the CDR3 had no stop codons and remained in frame with V and J, and every other rearrangement counted as non-productive. Following IMGT convention, CDR3 was defined as the stretch from the second conserved V-encoded cysteine up to the conserved J-encoded phenylalanine. The earlier analysis of some 580 of the donors excluded any sequence lacking an unambiguous match to a single V gene segment. An earlier analysis of over 450 of the donors classified V segments as functional when productive rearrangements were above 56.7% and as segregating when the standard deviation between donors was above 5%. To diagnose cytomegalovirus status from the catalog of TCR beta chain sequences, a statistical classification framework was built. V and J gene assignment, in a later analysis, came from comparing TCR nucleotide sequences with IMGT/GENE-DB human TR gene sequences. The TCRdist pipeline was used in a later analysis to assign CDR3 sequences and most-parsimonious VDJ recombination scenarios. In a later analysis, each TCR beta chain was defined by its CDR3 amino acid sequence together with its V-gene family, and reads lacking a unique V-gene family were excluded. In a later analysis, 500 to 700 highly shared, low-generation-probability nucleotide sequences were removed to address suspected cross-contamination and a sequencing artifact. In a later analysis, a clonal expansion index was calculated for each public chain from normalized within-repertoire ranks of inferred template counts. Generation probabilities in a later analysis came from a VDJ recombination model fitted to out-of-frame rearrangements, and those results were checked against IGoR. In a later analysis, hypergeometric tests were used to score TCR-TCR, TCR-HLA and TCR-CMV co-occurrence, with a repertoire-size bias correction applied to TCR pairs. False discovery rates were estimated in a later analysis by permuting HLA or CMV assignments 20 times. In a later analysis, co-occurring TCRs were grouped with DBSCAN, and TCRdist sequence similarity was added when clustering was performed within HLA-allele-positive subsets. For co-occurrence clustering, repertoires with fewer than 30,000 or more than 120,000 public chains were excluded, along with four or five repertoires with anomalous nucleotide sharing. TCRdb mirrors the immuneACCESS table, restricted to in-frame sequences. Some clones are absent from its copies; in checked studies, under half trace to an unresolved V gene, and the reason for the others is unknown. V and J calls plus clone size are reproduced from that table; the DNA served to infer D and trimming. The table for this sample lists about 140,000 clones; over 75% of them were counted only once. The ten largest clones capture around 2.4% of the sample.

What the authors observed across the whole study: Most TCR sequences were seen in very few donors, while some public TCRs were found in many individuals. A later analysis found that most CMV-associated TCR beta chains appeared HLA-restricted, with HLA associations seemingly driven largely by CMV exposure. Some IMGT-functional V segments, including TRBV6-2 and TRBV6-3, could not be told apart with the 87-base-pair reads, so those segments were excluded. Presence/absence analyses assumed roughly uniform sequencing depth across donors, an assumption that may not hold. Because counts were too low, roughly 16 rarely observed V segments, including chromosome 9 orphons, were excluded from the earlier analysis of 587 of the donors. A group of highly shared sequence variants was considered likely to be a technical artifact of the sequencing pipeline. Strong co-occurrence of HLA alleles, especially DR and DQ, made assigning TCR associations to individual alleles difficult. The study gave a list of roughly 150 TCR beta chains associated with cytomegalovirus. A later analysis reported that several top co-occurrence clusters appeared linked to parvovirus B19, influenza, CMV and Epstein-Barr virus. The classifier was reported to diagnose cytomegalovirus status with high specificity and sensitivity in both the original and validation cohorts. Because HLA typing was unavailable for some donors at each locus, only the typed subset was used in association tests. Linkage disequilibrium might explain the correlated functional status among segregating V segments, but an unknown experimental factor could not be excluded. The only immune exposure information available for the cohort was CMV serostatus. The cohort was sequenced for TCR beta chains only, and without alpha or paired-chain data the features that could be detected were limited. A further reported finding was that TCR beta sequences accurately predicted the HLA-A and HLA-B alleles for most subjects in the first cohort. According to a later analysis, TCR association rates differed among HLA loci, with DRB1 alleles showing the most associated TCRs and HLA-C alleles showing the fewest. An earlier analysis of some 560 of the donors showed that most TCR beta V segments appeared in productive rearrangements either about 90% or about 30% of the time, which broadly matched IMGT annotations. A later analysis associated 16,951 TCR beta sequences with specific HLA alleles at a false discovery rate of 0.05. It was suggested by the authors that the approach could potentially be generalized to other disease states and immunological phenotypes. A later genetic analysis associated a missense DCLRE1C variant with V-gene and J-gene trimming of TCR beta chains, and an independent cohort replicated the association. Compared with equally common non-associated chains, HLA-associated TCR beta chains in a later analysis were more clonally expanded and had lower generation probabilities. Three of the identified cytomegalovirus-associated TCR beta chains were confirmed in vitro to be specific for cytomegalovirus antigens. A later genetic analysis reported fewer N-insertions in productive TCRs among donors in an Asian-associated ancestry cluster than the roughly 650-donor mean.

Input material: PBMCs. This TCR came from a male donor in good health and CMV-seronegative. The rearrangement combines TRBV4-3 with TRBJ2-3, and 10 junctional nucleotides match TRBD2. The CDR3: CASSQDPGLAANTQYF. The nucleotide sequence reads as follows: TGCGCCAGCAGCCAAGACCCCGGACTAGCGGCAAATACGCAGTATTTT.